This is a list of T cell receptor beta chains from one sample in a study of a mutant IDH1 vaccine in newly diagnosed glioma. The table came from immunoSEQ multiplex PCR; TCRdb's copy has only in-frame clones and leaves some out. The table records roughly 56,000 clones, approximately 75% of them present only once. These receptors are not linked to any known antigen. The sequencing here drew on PBMCs, taken from a glioma patient whose treatment included an IDH1 peptide vaccine. Receptors originate from a man in his fifties with glioma. Both conserved end residues are part of each CDR3. The D gene is left open where the match is weak. A clone size is listed for some rows: how often the clone was seen (once, few, many), or a class if it is expanded.

abundance	v_gene	j_gene	d_gene	CDR3aa	CDR3nt
NA	TRBV18	TRBJ1-2	TRBD1	CASSPGTGKIYGYTF	TGTGCCAGCTCACCCGGGACAGGAAAAATCTATGGCTACACCTTC
NA	TRBV19	TRBJ1-3	TRBD1	CASNTGTGAGNTIYF	TGTGCCAGTAACACCGGGACAGGGGCTGGAAACACCATATATTTT
NA	TRBV29-1	TRBJ2-7	NA	CSAQGGTYEQYF	TGCAGCGCCCAGGGGGGAACCTACGAGCAGTACTTC
NA	TRBV27	TRBJ2-7	NA	CASSRMGINEQYF	TGTGCCAGCAGTAGAATGGGTATTAACGAGCAGTACTTC
few	TRBV15	TRBJ2-5	NA	CATSRDLAETQYF	TGTGCCACCAGCAGAGATCTGGCGGAGACCCAGTACTTC
NA	TRBV10-1	TRBJ2-7	NA	CASSGSSSYEQYF	TGCGCCAGCAGTGGGAGTAGCTCCTACGAGCAGTACTTC
NA	TRBV6-4	TRBJ2-1	TRBD2	CASLGPGGGYNEQFF	TGTGCCAGCCTGGGGCCTGGCGGGGGTTACAATGAGCAGTTCTTC
NA	TRBV10-3	TRBJ2-5	NA	CAIRGNSQETQYF	TGTGCCATCAGAGGCAACAGCCAAGAGACCCAGTACTTC
NA	TRBV6-4	TRBJ2-7	NA	CASSRDGGYEQYF	TGTGCCAGCAGCCGGGACGGAGGCTACGAGCAGTACTTC
NA	TRBV6-1	TRBJ1-5	NA	CASKGGSNQPQHF	TGTGCCAGCAAAGGGGGTAGCAATCAGCCCCAGCATTTT
NA	TRBV29-1	TRBJ1-1	NA	CSVERTVRRGNTEAFF	TGCAGCGTTGAAAGGACAGTCAGAAGAGGGAACACTGAAGCTTTCTTT
NA	TRBV6-5	TRBJ1-2	NA	CASRGDLYGYTF	TGTGCCAGCCGGGGGGACCTCTATGGCTACACCTTC
NA	TRBV15	TRBJ1-6	TRBD1	CATSDREYNSPLHF	TGTGCCACCAGCGACAGGGAGTATAATTCACCCCTCCACTTT
medium-sized	TRBV27	TRBJ1-2	NA	CASSSGYGYGYTF	TGTGCCAGCAGTTCAGGGTACGGCTATGGCTACACCTTC
NA	TRBV5-1	TRBJ1-2	NA	CASGIGGGYTF	TGCGCCAGCGGGATAGGGGGTGGCTACACCTTC
NA	TRBV27	TRBJ1-4	NA	CASSQTRGTNEKLFF	TGTGCCAGCAGCCAAACACGCGGAACTAATGAAAAACTGTTTTTT
NA	TRBV6-6	TRBJ1-5	TRBD1	CASSYPGQTQPQHF	TGTGCCAGCAGTTATCCGGGACAGACCCAGCCCCAGCATTTT
NA	TRBV9	TRBJ2-7	TRBD1	CASQTGTGGGRQYF	TGTGCCAGTCAAACCGGGACAGGAGGGGGTCGGCAGTACTTC
NA	TRBV5-1	TRBJ2-4	NA	CASSLSGAKNIQYF	TGCGCCAGCAGCTTGTCAGGAGCCAAAAACATTCAGTACTTC
NA	TRBV30	TRBJ1-1	NA	CAWSLSRVNTEAFF	TGTGCCTGGAGTCTTTCCAGGGTGAACACTGAAGCTTTCTTT
few	TRBV20-1	TRBJ2-1	NA	CSASNYNEQFF	TGCAGTGCTAGCAATTACAATGAGCAGTTCTTC
NA	TRBV29-1	TRBJ2-5	NA	CSVEYVDSQETQYF	TGCAGCGTTGAATATGTGGACAGCCAAGAGACCCAGTACTTC
NA	TRBV2	TRBJ2-7	NA	CASITVSYEQYF	TGTGCCAGCATAACAGTTTCCTACGAGCAGTACTTC
few	TRBV19	TRBJ1-5	TRBD1	CASSTDREIRAQHF	TGTGCCAGTAGTACTGACAGGGAAATACGCGCCCAGCATTTT
NA	TRBV5-4	TRBJ2-1	TRBD1	CASSLTGGSYNEQFF	TGTGCCAGCAGCTTAACAGGGGGCTCCTACAATGAGCAGTTCTTC
NA	TRBV5-1	TRBJ1-1	NA	CASSSRMGTEAFF	TGCGCCAGCAGCTCCCGGATGGGCACTGAAGCTTTCTTT
NA	TRBV5-1	TRBJ2-7	NA	CASSRDPVYEQYF	TGCGCCAGCAGCCGGGACCCCGTCTACGAGCAGTACTTC